These 8 T cell receptor beta chains originate from one sample sequenced in a study of T cells in Graves' hyperthyroidism and ophthalmopathy. Amplified regions were TCR beta CDR3 sequences from RNA transcripts. HTBI primers were employed in a first-round RT-PCR of the TCR CDR3. TCRdb independently ran MiXCR on the multiplex PCR reads; one entry per CDR3 protein. The table has 750,000 to 950,000 distinct CDR3 sequences, more than 30% seen once; the top ten hold roughly 8.3%. Specimen: blood. These receptors all come from a man aged 18 to 29 with Graves' hyperthyroidism.

Of note for this clonotype: A much larger clone lies one base from this, so it may be a read error. This chain uses TRBV10-3 with TRBJ2-7; 7 bases are a match to TRBD2. The junction had 8 bases not matched to a gene; V was cut back by 6 bases and J by 3 bases. Germline V gene data show CDR1 as ENHRY and CDR2 as SYGVKD. This CDR3 has 14 amino acids. CDR3 sequence: CAISSGTNLYEQYF. CDR3 DNA: TGTGCCATCAGCTCCGGGACTAATCTCTACGAGCAGTACTTC.

The CDR3 nucleotides are TGTGCCAGCAGCTTAACGGTCCCCGGGTTCTCGGGCACCGGGGAGCTGTTTTTT. It encodes CASSLTVPGFSGTGELFF. The chain employs TRBV7-3 and TRBJ2-2; D gene uncertain. The CDR3 loop spans 18 amino acids. The V gene's germline CDR1 is SGHTA and CDR2 FQGTGA. V was shortened by 0 bases and J by 4 bases, with 18 bases between the two germline ends.

The gene calls are TRBV10-3 and TRBJ2-3, with 11 bases that match TRBD2. The CDR3 consists of 16 residues. Trimming cost V 2 bases and J 1 base; bases outside gene matches: 2. Per the germline V gene, CDR1 is ENHRY and CDR2 is SYGVKD. CDR3 bases: TGTGCCATCAGTGAGGGACTAGCGGGTCGCACAGATACGCAGTATTTT. Translation gives CAISEGLAGRTDTQYF.

This clonotype was counted between two and nine times. This chain uses TRBV5-8 with TRBJ1-5; TRBD1 matches 8 bases. Germline V gives CDR1 SGHTS, CDR2 YDEGEE. The CDR3 consists of 15 residues. V dropped 0 bases and J dropped 8; count of bases not matched to a gene: 7. CDR3 in amino acids: CASSLAQGAWEPQHF. CDR3 coding DNA: TGTGCCAGCAGCTTGGCTCAGGGGGCATGGGAGCCCCAGCATTTT.

This clonotype was counted between two and nine times. The rearrangement links TRBV6-5 to TRBJ1-2; 8 bases line up with TRBD1. Germline V CDR1 and CDR2: MNHEY, SVGAGI. CDR3 length equals 15 residues. V shed 2 bases and J 8 bases; nucleotides not matched to a gene: 10. This chain's CDR3 is CASSYGTGSFEGYTF. Here the CDR3 DNA reads TGTGCCAGCAGTTACGGGACAGGTTCTTTTGAGGGCTACACCTTC.

This clonotype was seen repeatedly, ten times or more. The chain joins TRBV2 to TRBJ1-1, with D possibly TRBD1 on 6 matching bases. Germline values: CDR1 SNHLY, CDR2 FYNNEI. The CDR3 contains 11 residues. The CDR3 reads CASQGRAEAFF. The CDR3 nucleotides read TGTGCGTCTCAGGGGAGGGCTGAAGCTTTCTTT.

This clonotype came up many times. The chain has TRBV12-3 or TRBV12-4 and TRBJ1-1; tentatively, D is TRBD1 (5 bases). V shed 4 bases and J shed 4 bases, with 10 bases lying between them. The CDR3 covers 13 residues. CDR3 protein: CASSSRGGTEAFF. Here the CDR3 DNA reads TGTGCCAGCAGTTCCCGGGGGGGCACTGAAGCTTTCTTT.

The chain joins TRBV7-8 to TRBJ1-2, with D unresolved. Germline assignment: CDR1 SGHVS and CDR2 FQNEAQ. V was shortened by 0 bases and J by 6 bases, with 17 bases between the two germline ends. CDR3 length: 16 amino acids. CDR3 DNA: TGTGCCAGCAGCTTAGCGCGAGAGAAAGGAGGGAATGGCTACACCTTC. This codes for CASSLAREKGGNGYTF.